Described below is a single TCR beta chain sequence and its context. Antigen unknown. The data are from a study of shared clonotypes between healthy human individuals. Study-level results: The study found roughly 5% of naive CD4 clonotypes shared across a handful of donors.

Subsets obtained from CD4+ cells comprised CD45RA+ naive and CD45RA-negative memory cells. Germline trimming cut 10 bases from V and 5 bases from J; bases unmatched to any gene: 13. Per germline, CDR1 SNHLY and CDR2 FYNNEI. The CDR3 is 15 residues long. Genomic DNA per cell subset filled all wells of several immunoSEQ plates. The authors loaded approximately 220 ng DNA, around 30,000 T cell genomes, into sorted-subset replicate PCRs. Method: immunoSEQ multiplex PCR; TCRdb's copy keeps in-frame clones and lacks some. The sample shows roughly 1,500,000 clones, approximately 98.5% of them seen only once.

Material for sequencing was naive CD4+ T cells sorted from blood. Subset meaning: CD45RA+ positively selected. This TCR derives from a man aged 30-40 years in good health. This chain connects TRBV2 to TRBJ2-5; 10 bases are a match to TRBD1. In nucleotides, the CDR3 is TGTGCCACAACCCGGGGGACAGGGGCCCCTGAGACCCAGTACTTC. It yields the protein CATTRGTGAPETQYF.